The 25 T cell receptor beta chains below were found in one sample sequenced in a study of OX40 agonist ivuxolimab in advanced cancers. Data came from immunoSEQ multiplex PCR; TCRdb stores just in-frame clones and leaves some out. The data contain about 74,000 clones, roughly 86% of them singletons. Sequencing was performed on CD4+ or CD8+ T cells sorted from blood, taken in a trial of the OX40 agonist ivuxolimab. The receptors originated from an adult with an advanced solid tumor such as melanoma, head and neck, liver or kidney cancer.

The chain joins TRBV6-1 to TRBJ1-2; D is ambiguous. Trimming took 6 bases from V and 3 from J, leaving 14 bases between them. The CDR3 contains 14 residues. Per germline, CDR1 MNHNS and CDR2 SASEGT. The CDR3 loop is CASRRPPLHYGYTF. CDR3 DNA sequence: TGTGCCAGCAGGAGACCACCACTGCACTATGGCTACACCTTC.

The chain links TRBV18 to TRBJ1-3; no clear D gene. The length of the CDR3 is 17 residues. With 3 bases removed from V and 0 bases from J, the gap between germline ends came to 15 bases. Germline values: CDR1 KGHSH, CDR2 LQKENI. CDR3 in DNA: TGTGCCAGCTCACCGAGGGCCGATCCTTCCTCTGGAAACACCATATATTTT. This sequence encodes CASSPRADPSSGNTIYF.

The J gene is TRBJ2-1, the V gene TRBV6-1, with TRBD2 matching over 9 bases. CDR3 size: 15 residues. J was trimmed by 10 bases and V by 0 bases; bases with no gene match: 7. Germline assignment: CDR1 MNHNS and CDR2 SASEGT. The CDR3 nucleotides read TGTGCCAGCAGTGAAGCGTCTCTAGCGGGGTGGGAGCAGTTCTTC. This translates into CASSEASLAGWEQFF.

The chain joins TRBV5-1 to TRBJ1-1; D might be TRBD1 (6 bases). Trimming took 4 bases from V and 4 from J, leaving 11 bases between them. The CDR3 runs to 13 residues. Per the germline V gene, CDR1 is SGHRS and CDR2 is YFSETQ. Here the CDR3 reads CASSGGGTTEAFF. The DNA of the CDR3 is TGCGCCAGCAGCGGAGGGGGGACCACTGAAGCTTTCTTT.

The gene calls are TRBV5-5 and TRBJ1-5; D is possibly TRBD1 (5 bases). CDR1 is SGHKS, CDR2 YYEKEE, per germline (reference sequence). The CDR3 length is 14 residues. With 4 bases removed from V and 1 base from J, the gap between germline ends came to 9 bases. CDR3: CASSQGRSNQPQHF. CDR3 DNA: TGTGCCAGCAGCCAGGGCAGAAGCAATCAGCCCCAGCATTTT.

This clone came up once. The chain recombines TRBV18 with TRBJ1-2; D not certain. This CDR3 has 13 amino acids. The ends were cut back, 8 bases at V and 2 bases at J, with 12 bases in the middle. Germline CDR1 and CDR2: KGHSH and LQKENI. CDR3 sequence reads: CASKGRANYGYTF. CDR3 sequence (DNA): TGTGCCAGCAAGGGCCGAGCGAACTATGGCTACACCTTC.

This rearrangement joins TRBV27 to TRBJ1-1, with TRBD1 identical over 7 bases. V trimming: 10 bases; J trimming: 0 bases; junction bases outside the gene matches: 2. Germline V CDR1 and CDR2: MNHEY, SMNVEV (reference sequence). The CDR3 runs to 12 residues. CDR3 DNA sequence: TGTGCCACAGGGGGGGTGAACACTGAAGCTTTCTTT. Translating it yields CATGGVNTEAFF.

CDR3 region: CASTAFGQYNEQFF. As DNA, the CDR3 is TGTGCCAGCACCGCCTTCGGCCAGTACAATGAGCAGTTCTTC. The chain combines TRBV7-8 with TRBJ2-1; D unclear. The CDR3 contains 14 residues. In germline, CDR1 is SGHVS, CDR2 FQNEAQ. Trimming shortened V by 7 bases and J by 4 bases, and 14 bases separated the two germline ends.

The genes are TRBV5-4 and TRBJ2-2, with 14 bases fitting TRBD2. V dropped 1 base and J dropped 7; count of bases not matched to a gene: 9. Germline CDR1 SGHNT, CDR2 YYREEE (reference sequence). This CDR3 has 18 residues. This chain's CDR3 is CASSLLATSGGADGELFF. The CDR3 DNA reads as TGTGCCAGCAGCTTGTTGGCGACTAGCGGGGGGGCGGACGGGGAGCTGTTTTTT.

Written as DNA, the CDR3 is TGTGCCAGCAGTGAGTCCGAAGGGGCGCGGGGCAACACTGAAGCTTTCTTT. Translation gives CASSESEGARGNTEAFF. The V gene is TRBV2, the J gene TRBJ1-1; perhaps TRBD1 as D (5 bases). The CDR3 totals 17 residues. Looked up from germline, CDR1 is SNHLY and CDR2 is FYNNEI. Trimming took off 3 bases at V and 2 bases at J, with 19 bases between the two ends.

J is TRBJ2-7 and V is TRBV7-3; TRBD2 agrees at 13 bases. The V gene's germline CDR1 is SGHTA and CDR2 FQGTGA. The V segment lost 3 bases and the J segment 5 bases; nucleotides outside the gene matches: 1. The CDR3 has 14 amino acids. The CDR3 sequence: CASSFGLAGDEQYF. CDR3 sequence (DNA): TGTGCCAGCAGCTTTGGACTAGCGGGAGACGAGCAGTACTTC.

The chain couples TRBV2 to TRBJ1-6; D is unclear. Germline-derived CDR1 and CDR2 are SNHLY and FYNNEI. CDR3 length: 14 residues. V lost 5 bases to trimming and J lost 0 bases, with 5 bases between them. The CDR3 DNA sequence: TGTGCCAGCAGTAGGAGCTCCTATAATTCACCCCTCCACTTT. It encodes CASSRSSYNSPLHF.

In DNA, the CDR3 is TGCGCCAGCAGCCACTCCTACTACAGCTATAGCGGTGGCTATGGCTACACCTTC. This encodes CASSHSYYSYSGGYGYTF. The rearrangement joins TRBV4-1 to TRBJ1-2, with D hard to call. CDR1 MGHRA and CDR2 YSYEKL come from the germline V gene. V lost 3 bases and J 4 bases, leaving 24 bases between the germline ends. The CDR3 is made up of 18 amino acids.

V usage is TRBV18 and J usage is TRBJ2-1; D might be TRBD2 (7 bases). Germline CDR1 and CDR2: KGHSH and LQKENI. V gave up 3 bases and J gave up 1 base, with 13 bases separating them. This CDR3 has 16 residues. The CDR3 region has the DNA TGTGCCAGCTCACCCTTAAAGGGGGGGTCCTACAATGAGCAGTTCTTC. This encodes CASSPLKGGSYNEQFF.

J is TRBJ1-1 and V is TRBV30; D call uncertain. Germline V gene lookup returns CDR1 GTSNPN and CDR2 SVGIG (reference sequence). V was trimmed by 1 base and J by 0 bases, leaving 9 bases between them. The CDR3 runs 14 residues. Written as DNA, the CDR3 is TGTGCCTGGAGTGCGACAAGTATGAACACTGAAGCTTTCTTT. This gives the protein CAWSATSMNTEAFF. Filled out from reference TRBV30 and TRBJ1-1, the complete variable domain reads SQTIHQWPATLVQPVGSPLSLECTVEGTSNPNLYWYRQAAGRGLQLLFYSVGIGQISSEVPQNLSASRPQDRQFILSSKKLLLSDSGFYLCAWSATSMNTEAFFGQGTRLTVV.

Turning to this clone: In the same sample, other DNA sequences code for this CDR3. This chain links TRBV30 with TRBJ1-3; D is uncertain. CDR3 length equals 14 residues. V lost 0 bases and J 0 bases, leaving 6 bases between the germline ends. Germline lookup yields CDR1 GTSNPN and CDR2 SVGIG (reference sequence). As DNA, the CDR3 is TGTGCCTGGAGTGTAGGTGGCTCTGGAAACACCATATATTTT. Protein: CAWSVGGSGNTIYF.

The V and J genes are TRBV21-1 and TRBJ2-1; the table's D call, TRBD2, was not checked against the DNA. TRBV21-1 is flagged as a pseudogene. The CDR3 consists of 13 residues. CDR3 region: CASSKREEDEQFF. The CDR3 bases are TGTGCCAGCAGCAAACGTGAGGAGGATGAGCAGTTCTTC.

This chain links TRBV30 with TRBJ2-7; TRBD2 matches 11 bases. The germline V gene has CDR1 GTSNPN and CDR2 SVGIG (reference sequence). The ends lost 0 bases at V and 4 bases at J; junction bases unmatched: 5. CDR3 length: 15 residues. CDR3 DNA: TGTGCCTGGAGTGTACTGTCTAGCGGGAGGTACGAGCAGTACTTC. Its translation is CAWSVLSSGRYEQYF.

The V call is TRBV14, the J call TRBJ2-3, with 8 nucleotides matching TRBD2. CDR1 and CDR2 from the germline V gene are SGHDN and FVKESK. The J segment lost 3 bases and the V segment lost 2 bases, leaving 7 bases of the junction unmatched. CDR3 length equals 16 residues. As DNA, the CDR3 is TGTGCCAGCAGCCAACTTCGGGGGGGAATAACAGATACGCAGTATTTT. This gives the protein CASSQLRGGITDTQYF.

The chain joins TRBV6-5 to TRBJ2-7; 9 bases agree with TRBD2. Germline V lookup: CDR1 MNHEY, CDR2 SVGAGI. V was pared by 2 bases and J by 4 bases, with 3 bases of the junction left unmatched. The CDR3 consists of 14 residues. Written as DNA, the CDR3 is TGTGCCAGCAGTTACAGCGGGGGGCCATACGAGCAGTACTTC. It translates to CASSYSGGPYEQYF.

The chain is built from TRBV18 and TRBJ1-6, with no clear D. Trimming pared 2 bases from V and 9 bases from J, leaving 8 bases between. From germline, CDR1 is KGHSH and CDR2 LQKENI. CDR3 length equals 13 residues. In DNA form, the CDR3 reads TGTGCCAGCTCACCAGGGGAAGGTTCACCCCTCCACTTT. Translating gives CASSPGEGSPLHF.

The genes are TRBV11-2 and TRBJ1-4, with D unresolved. The CDR3 runs to 14 residues. Between the trimmed V and J ends, which lost 6 bases and 8 bases, there was a span of 16 bases. The germline gives CDR1 SGHAT, CDR2 FQNNGV. CDR3 nucleotides: TGTGCCAGCAGGAATCAGGTTCGAAGCGAAAAACTGTTTTTT. Its translation is CASRNQVRSEKLFF.

The count of this clone is one. The gene calls are TRBV7-2 and TRBJ2-1; TRBD2 aligns across 10 bases. V was pared by 7 bases and J by 7 bases, with 16 bases of the junction left unmatched. The CDR3 runs 17 residues. From germline, CDR1 is SGHTA and CDR2 FQGNSA. The chain's CDR3 is CASIRLVGSGRSNEQFF. CDR3 bases: TGTGCCAGCATACGGCTCGTGGGTAGCGGGAGGTCTAATGAGCAGTTCTTC.

This clone showed up just a few times. This chain connects TRBV19 to TRBJ1-4; D may be TRBD1 (5 bases). The CDR3 is made up of 13 amino acids. Per the germline V gene, CDR1 is LNHDA and CDR2 is SQIVND (reference sequence). The ends were cut back, 8 bases at V and 8 bases at J, with 15 bases in the middle. CDR3 loop: CASRRDSYEKLFF. The CDR3 region has the DNA TGTGCCAGTCGTAGAGACAGCTACGAAAAACTGTTTTTT.

The CDR3 DNA reads TGTGCCAGTAGTATAGAACCCATCGGGGCCAAAAACATTCAGTACTTC. Translation gives CASSIEPIGAKNIQYF. The chain employs TRBV19 and TRBJ2-4, with D uncertain. CDR3 size: 16 residues. V lost 0 bases, J lost 1 base, and 10 bases lay in between. Germline assignment: CDR1 LNHDA and CDR2 SQIVND (reference sequence).